This T cell receptor beta chain derives from a study of Ad26.COV2.S vaccination and SARS-CoV-2 variants. About the research overall: A participant enrolled in the COV1001 Ad26.COV2.S trial arm provided the sample.

The protocol was immunoSEQ multiplex PCR, while the TCRdb copy is restricted to in-frame clones and leaves out a portion. The data show about 350,000 clones, with about 87% seen just once and 6.4% held by the top ten. The treatment denotes: over 15 received Ad26.COV2.S at low or high dose, single or two shots; several received placebo; per-sample allocation not given. Sampling was done on day 63 after the first vaccine or placebo injection. CDR1 and CDR2 (germline): LNHDA, SQIVND (reference sequence). This CDR3 region has 16 residues. Trimming cost V 3 bases and J 9 bases; bases outside gene matches: 13.

This TCR was sampled from a person aged 18-65 years who received the Ad26.COV2.S COVID-19 vaccine or a placebo. The chain employs TRBV19 and TRBJ2-1, with 8 nucleotides matching TRBD2. The sample consisted of peripheral blood, taken in a trial of Ad26.COV2.S vaccine versus placebo. CDR3 coding DNA: TGTGCCAGTAGTATGGTGGATGGTGGGACTAGTGCTGAGCAGTTCTTC. It is translated as CASSMVDGGTSAEQFF.